The following is a TCR beta chain sequence with its context. Its antigen remains unidentified. Primers: 60 Vbeta forward and 13 Jbeta reverse. The data were produced by immunoSEQ multiplex PCR, yet TCRdb's version contains in-frame clones alone and is incomplete. This table has some 80,000 clones, approximately 67% appearing once. The CDR3 has 16 amino acids. Germline V gene sequence: CDR1 SGDLS, CDR2 YYNGEE. After removal of 3 bases from V and 0 bases from J, the junction contained 1 base not matched to a gene. This entry is derived from a study of cytomegalovirus exposure and HLA in healthy donors. Study-wide context: Counted in an early data release were about 86 million unique TCRs from HLA-typed donors. Study outcomes and limitations: In terms of immune exposure information, only CMV serostatus was available. A missense DCLRE1C variant was associated with V- and J-gene trimming of TCR beta chains in a later analysis, and an independent cohort replicated the association. Among the CMV-associated chains, three were confirmed in vitro as specific for CMV antigens.

The clonotype originates from a male donor in good health and CMV-seropositive. The specimen was PBMCs. The J gene is TRBJ2-2, the V gene TRBV9; the match to TRBD2 covers 11 bases. CDR3 loop: CASSGGLAANTGELFF. CDR3 nucleotides: TGTGCCAGCAGCGGGGGACTAGCGGCGAACACCGGGGAGCTGTTTTTT.